The TCR beta chain described here comes from a study of blood T cell repertoires in COVID-19. About the study: COVID-19 samples collected from the United States, Italy and Spain covered acute and convalescent phases.

Clones were sequenced by immunoSEQ multiplex PCR, and TCRdb holds only the in-frame ones, with some missing. The repertoire holds 160,000 or so clones, about four fifths seen once, with roughly 8% in the top ten. Seattle patients were enrolled while actively infected and followed longitudinally. Germline V gene sequence: CDR1 MRHNA, CDR2 SNTAGT. V was shortened by 6 bases and J by 12 bases, with 12 bases between the two germline ends. This CDR3 region has 12 residues. Sequencing was performed on peripheral blood. This TCR was sampled from a woman in her fifties or sixties with COVID-19, enrolled during active disease. The chain links TRBV6-4 to TRBJ1-6; no reliable D call. The CDR3 protein is CASSDPGEPLHF. The CDR3 nucleotides are TGTGCCAGCAGCGACCCCGGGGAACCCCTCCACTTT.